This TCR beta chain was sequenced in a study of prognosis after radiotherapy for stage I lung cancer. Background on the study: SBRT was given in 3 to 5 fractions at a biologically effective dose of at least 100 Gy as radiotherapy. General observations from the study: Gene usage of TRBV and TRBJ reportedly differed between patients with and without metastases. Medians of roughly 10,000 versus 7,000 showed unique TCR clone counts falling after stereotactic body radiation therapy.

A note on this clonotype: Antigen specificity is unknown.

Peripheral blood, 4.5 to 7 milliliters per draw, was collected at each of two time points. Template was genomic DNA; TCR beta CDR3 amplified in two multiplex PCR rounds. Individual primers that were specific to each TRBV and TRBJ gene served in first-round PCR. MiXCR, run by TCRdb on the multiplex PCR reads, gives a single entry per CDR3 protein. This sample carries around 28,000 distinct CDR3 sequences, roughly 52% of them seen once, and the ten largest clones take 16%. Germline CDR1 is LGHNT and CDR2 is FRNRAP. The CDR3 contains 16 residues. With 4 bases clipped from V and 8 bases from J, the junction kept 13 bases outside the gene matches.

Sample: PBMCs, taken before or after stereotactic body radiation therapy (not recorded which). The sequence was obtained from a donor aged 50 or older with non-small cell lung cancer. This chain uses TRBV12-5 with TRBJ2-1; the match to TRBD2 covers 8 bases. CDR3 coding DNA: TGTGCTAGTGGTTCCGGTACTAGCGGCCTGAGGTATGAGCAGTTCTTC. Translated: CASGSGTSGLRYEQFF. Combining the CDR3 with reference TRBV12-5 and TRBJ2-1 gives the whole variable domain DARVTQTPRHKVTEMGQEVTMRCQPILGHNTVFWYRQTMMQGLELLAYFRNRAPLDDSGMPKDRFSAEMPDATLATLKIQPSEPRDSAVYFCASGSGTSGLRYEQFFGPGTRLTVL.